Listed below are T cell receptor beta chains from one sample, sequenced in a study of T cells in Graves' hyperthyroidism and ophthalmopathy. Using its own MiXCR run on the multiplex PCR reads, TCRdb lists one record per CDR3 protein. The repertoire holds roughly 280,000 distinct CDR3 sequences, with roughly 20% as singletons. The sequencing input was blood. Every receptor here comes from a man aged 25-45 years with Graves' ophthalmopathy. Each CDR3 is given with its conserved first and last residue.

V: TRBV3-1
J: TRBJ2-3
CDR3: CASSRANTQYF

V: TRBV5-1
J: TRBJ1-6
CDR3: CASSLERANSPLHF

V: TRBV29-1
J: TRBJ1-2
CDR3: CSAGQGAYGYTF

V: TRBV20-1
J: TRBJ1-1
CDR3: CSARDRGAGAEAFF

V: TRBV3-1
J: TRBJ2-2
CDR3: CASSPTGPTGELFF

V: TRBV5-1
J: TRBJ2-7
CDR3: CASSLTAGASFAYEQYF

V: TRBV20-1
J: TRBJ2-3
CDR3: CSAGGGSGKTDTQYF

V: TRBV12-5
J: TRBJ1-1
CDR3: CASGIRDWERAFF

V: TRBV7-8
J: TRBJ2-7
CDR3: CASSTRLDVAYEQYF

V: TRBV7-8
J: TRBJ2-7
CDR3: CASSYLAGPYEQYF

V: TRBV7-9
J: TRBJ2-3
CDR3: CASSPKGRGADTQYF

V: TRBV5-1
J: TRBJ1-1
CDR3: CASSLVDRGTEAFF

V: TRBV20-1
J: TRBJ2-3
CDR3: CSARVGSGRAPLWDTQYF

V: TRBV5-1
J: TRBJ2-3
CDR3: CASSLGQIAYF

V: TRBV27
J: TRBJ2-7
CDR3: CASSFRVNSYEQYF

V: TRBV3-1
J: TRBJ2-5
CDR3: CASSQDWQTQYF

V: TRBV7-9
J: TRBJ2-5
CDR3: CASSPRGAQETQYF

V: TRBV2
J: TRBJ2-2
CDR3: CASSRDRAGDGELFF

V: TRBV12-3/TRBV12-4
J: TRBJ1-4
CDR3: CASSFAKGTSVVKLFF

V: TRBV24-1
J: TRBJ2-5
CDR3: CATSDWREREEEETQYF

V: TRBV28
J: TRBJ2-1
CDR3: CASSPNHYNEQFF

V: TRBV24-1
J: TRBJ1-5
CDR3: CATSERGPSNQPQHF

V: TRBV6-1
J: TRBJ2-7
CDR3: CASNGGRAYEQYF

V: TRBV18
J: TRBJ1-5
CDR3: CASRDRNSNQPQHF

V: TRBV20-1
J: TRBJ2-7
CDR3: CSARALTLYEQYF

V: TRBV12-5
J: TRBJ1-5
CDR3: CASGLGQPNQPQHF

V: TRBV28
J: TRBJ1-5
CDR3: CASSSDRVRQPQHF

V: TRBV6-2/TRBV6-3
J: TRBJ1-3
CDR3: CASRYYTGSGNTIYF

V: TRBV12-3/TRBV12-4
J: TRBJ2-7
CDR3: CASSLALQGDEQYF

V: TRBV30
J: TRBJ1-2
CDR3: CAWGDRVRYGYTF

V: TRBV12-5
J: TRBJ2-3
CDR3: CASGLAGFSTDTQYF

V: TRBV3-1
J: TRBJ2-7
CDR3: CASSPGGLEQYF

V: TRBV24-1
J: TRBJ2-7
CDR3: CATSDETRQYF

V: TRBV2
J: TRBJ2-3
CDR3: CASSSRSGGPDTQYF

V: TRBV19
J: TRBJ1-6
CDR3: CASSIQGESPLHF

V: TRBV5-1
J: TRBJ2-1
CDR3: CASSPGLAGGPGNEQFF

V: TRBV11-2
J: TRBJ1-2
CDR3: CASSTGQGPLYGTF

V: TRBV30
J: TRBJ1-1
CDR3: CAWTMDTDTEAFF

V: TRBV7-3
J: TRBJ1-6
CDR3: CASSQRDRDRNSPLHF

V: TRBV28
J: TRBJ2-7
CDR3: CASSLVGGPAYEQYF

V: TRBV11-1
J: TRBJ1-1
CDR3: CASSLGGSGQLRTEAFF

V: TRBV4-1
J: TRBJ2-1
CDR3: CASSERDNEQFF

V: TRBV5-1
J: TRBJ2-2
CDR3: CASSVDSTANTGELFF

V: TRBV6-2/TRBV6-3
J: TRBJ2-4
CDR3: CASSSGGTGDIQYF

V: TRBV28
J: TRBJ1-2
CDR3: CASSSDRGLNYGYTF

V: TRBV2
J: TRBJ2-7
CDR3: CASKWDSSYEQYF

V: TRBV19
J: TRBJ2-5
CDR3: CASSIVVTQETQYF

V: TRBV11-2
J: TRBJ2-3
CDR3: CASRLGSGASTDTQYF

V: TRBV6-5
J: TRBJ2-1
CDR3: CASSYSGVADEQFF

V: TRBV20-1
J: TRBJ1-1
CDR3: CSARPSDRHTEAFF

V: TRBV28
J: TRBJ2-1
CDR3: CASSPVVGGWNEQFF

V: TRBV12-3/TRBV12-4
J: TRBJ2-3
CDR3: CASSSRTGRIDTQYF

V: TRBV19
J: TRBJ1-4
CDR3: CASRPRTRGHEKLFF

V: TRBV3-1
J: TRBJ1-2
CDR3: CASSHPQGRSQYGYTF

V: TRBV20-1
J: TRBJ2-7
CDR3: CSARDSPSGDVEQYF

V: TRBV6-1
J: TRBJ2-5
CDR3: CASNQRVETQYF

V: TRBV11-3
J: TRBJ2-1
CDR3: CASSLGTSGANEQFF

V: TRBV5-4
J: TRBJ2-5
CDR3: CASSIPGAQETQYF